The source of this T cell receptor beta chain is a study of lymphopenia after photon versus proton radiotherapy. General study points: After lymphocyte nadir, photon-treated repertoires showed oligoclonal expansion, especially CD8+ Temra. Survival link was tested only in deceased patients; proton benefit remains a possibility.

The repertoire was sequenced with immunoSEQ multiplex PCR; TCRdb's copy has only in-frame clones and lacks some. The table includes tens of thousands of clones, approximately 80% detected once. A word on this clone: Its antigen is not identified.

The CDR3 loop spans 14 amino acids. The V end lost 4 bases, the J end lost 6 bases, and 15 bases lay between the germline ends. Germline V gene lookup returns CDR1 SGHRS and CDR2 YFSETQ. The sequencing here drew on peripheral blood, taken from a patient treated with proton-based radiotherapy. The V gene is TRBV5-1, the J gene TRBJ2-3; perhaps TRBD2 as D (5 bases). This TCR came from a woman between 70 and 85 years old with pancreatic cancer. CDR3 protein: CASSAGPPGDTQYF. For the CDR3, the DNA is TGCGCCAGCAGCGCGGGCCCCCCTGGGGATACGCAGTATTTT.